The 14 T cell receptor beta chains below all came from one sample that was sequenced in a study of CXCR3-negative and CXCR3-positive naive CD8 T cells. General study results and limits: Greater hydrophobicity was found in TRB CDR3s of CXCR3-positive naive cells than of CXCR3-negative naive cells.

The TRB libraries of cDNA were built by UMI-labeled 5' RACE. From its re-call of the 5' RACE reads, TCRdb lists each CDR3 protein once, without DNA. Recorded for this sample: tens of thousands of distinct CDR3 sequences. Antigen specificity for these receptors is unknown. Sequences were obtained from naive CXCR3+ CD8+ T cells from blood. The subset is: CD45RO-CCR7+CD27+CD95- naive CD8+ T cells expressing CXCR3 (TNR3+). The source is a human donor in good health. Some clones in this sample may be carry-over from other donors' samples.

The V call is TRBV4-2, the J call TRBJ1-6. Per the germline V gene, CDR1 is LGHNA and CDR2 is YNFKEQ. This CDR3 region has 16 residues. The chain's CDR3 is CASSQVVAQDNSPLHF.

The chain employs TRBV7-9 and TRBJ1-1; TCRdb selects TRBD1, and the lack of DNA leaves this call unchecked. Germline V gene sequence: CDR1 SEHNR, CDR2 FQNEAQ (reference sequence). The CDR3 covers 14 residues. CDR3 protein: CASSGTALNTEAFF.

The J gene is TRBJ1-6, the V gene TRBV27. The CDR3 is 17 residues long. Germline loops: CDR1 MNHEY, CDR2 SMNVEV (reference sequence). Here the CDR3 reads CASSPRGFSSYNSPLHF.

The rearrangement joins TRBV20-1 to TRBJ2-7. The CDR3 is made up of 12 amino acids. Germline loops: CDR1 DFQATT, CDR2 SNEGSKA (reference sequence). This CDR3 reads CSAPGFSYEQYF.

The CDR3 sequence: CASSTGTSGETQYF. This chain links TRBV5-1 with TRBJ2-5. Germline lookup yields CDR1 SGHRS and CDR2 YFSETQ. CDR3 length: 14 amino acids.

The J gene is TRBJ2-7, the V gene TRBV5-6; without DNA, the TCRdb call of TRBD1 cannot be checked. This CDR3 spans 13 amino acids. Germline V lookup: CDR1 SGHDT, CDR2 YYEEEE. The CDR3: CASRTQGTYEQYF.

This clonotype counts as medium-sized by frequency. The chain is built from TRBV29-1 and TRBJ2-2; the TCRdb call, TRBD1, lacks DNA for checking. The CDR3 sequence is 13 residues long. Germline V gene lookup returns CDR1 SQVTM and CDR2 ANQGSEA. CDR3 region: CSVGQRNTGELFF.

The chain employs TRBV27 and TRBJ2-1. The CDR3 length is 13 residues. Germline-derived CDR1 and CDR2 are MNHEY and SMNVEV (reference sequence). CDR3 protein: CASSLNDNNEQFF.

The CDR3 loop is CASSHASGTTYNEQFF. The rearrangement joins TRBV4-3 to TRBJ2-1; checking the TCRdb D call of TRBD2 is not possible without DNA. The CDR3 extends over 16 amino acids. The germline gives CDR1 LGHNA, CDR2 YSLEER.

The chain links TRBV29-1 to TRBJ1-4; the D call of TRBD1 rests on TCRdb alone, since no DNA is present to check it. This CDR3 is 13 amino acids long. Germline lookup yields CDR1 SQVTM and CDR2 ANQGSEA. The CDR3 loop is CSGLTGANEKLFF.

The rearrangement uses TRBV4-1 and TRBJ1-1. The CDR3 totals 12 residues. Germline values: CDR1 MGHRA, CDR2 YSYEKL. The CDR3 spells CASSQFRSEAFF.

The chain combines TRBV4-3 with TRBJ2-2. CDR1 is LGHNA, CDR2 YSLEER, per germline. The CDR3 sequence is 15 residues long. The CDR3 spells CASSQDHFNTGELFF.

The chain recombines TRBV9 with TRBJ2-1; TCRdb proposes TRBD1, but this gene call is untestable without DNA. The CDR3 covers 16 residues. Germline CDR1 SGDLS, CDR2 YYNGEE. The CDR3: CASSVEPGVSYNEQFF.

This sequence joins TRBV10-3 and TRBJ2-7; TCRdb selects TRBD1, and the lack of DNA leaves this call unchecked. The CDR3 is 14 residues long. Germline loops: CDR1 ENHRY, CDR2 SYGVKD. The CDR3: CAISEPDRAGEQYF.